This record covers a single T cell receptor beta chain. Its antigen is unknown. These data are taken from a study of cytomegalovirus exposure and HLA in healthy donors. Whole-study context: The roughly 130 validation repertoires used the same platform as the approximately 700 first-cohort repertoires (as reported by a later analysis). Points from the study as a whole: Cytomegalovirus status was reportedly diagnosed by the classifier with high specificity and sensitivity. Rarity held for most TCR sequences, but there were some public TCRs that occurred in many donors. The study flagged some 180 TCR beta chains as cytomegalovirus-associated.

The V end was cut by 0 bases, the J end by 3 bases, with 9 bases between. This CDR3 contains 15 residues. CDR1 and CDR2 (germline): LNHDA, SQIVND (reference sequence). This table comes from immunoSEQ multiplex PCR, and its TCRdb copy is limited to in-frame clones, with some not included. The sample records 100,000 to 150,000 clones, about 90% being singletons. The rearrangement joins TRBV19 to TRBJ2-1, with D tentatively TRBD1 (6 bases). The sequencing input was PBMCs. The clonotype originates from a young woman in good health and CMV-seronegative. The CDR3 reads CASSIDDRHYNEQFF. For the CDR3, the DNA is TGTGCCAGTAGTATAGATGACAGGCACTACAATGAGCAGTTCTTC.